The 24 T cell receptor beta chains presented below share a single source sample, sequenced in a study of blood T cell repertoires in COVID-19. Assay used: immunoSEQ multiplex PCR; TCRdb lists only in-frame clones, some missing. The table shows a few hundred thousand clones, with 80% to 90% occurring only once. Input material: PBMCs or T cells enriched from blood (not recorded which). The receptors shown here come from a woman in her forties with acute COVID-19.

The chain links TRBV6-2 or TRBV6-3 to TRBJ2-1, with unresolved D. The CDR3 runs 18 residues. Looked up from germline, CDR1 is MNHEY and CDR2 is SVGEGT. V gave up 0 bases and J gave up 0 bases, with 15 bases separating them. The CDR3 coding sequence is TGTGCCAGCAGTTACTCGCACTCCCGGTCGAGCTCCTACAATGAGCAGTTCTTC. Protein product: CASSYSHSRSSSYNEQFF.

Only a few counts were recorded for this clone. J is TRBJ2-5 and V is TRBV19; maybe TRBD1 (7 bases). V lost 4 bases, J lost 2 bases, and 14 bases lay in between. The CDR3 covers 15 residues. The germline gives CDR1 LNHDA, CDR2 SQIVND (reference sequence). CDR3 in amino acids: CASSRGDSKQETQYF. The CDR3 DNA reads TGTGCCAGTAGTAGGGGGGACAGCAAGCAAGAGACCCAGTACTTC.

The chain links TRBV5-6 to TRBJ2-7; D is possibly TRBD1 (5 bases). V was clipped by 0 bases and J by 6 bases, with 10 bases between them. The CDR3 consists of 13 residues. Germline V gene sequence: CDR1 SGHDT, CDR2 YYEEEE. The CDR3 loop is CASSLGQLSEQYF. In nucleotides, the CDR3 is TGTGCCAGCAGCTTGGGACAGCTTTCCGAGCAGTACTTC.

The chain uses TRBV4-2 and TRBJ2-5, with 8 bases that match TRBD2. Germline V gives CDR1 LGHNA, CDR2 YNFKEQ. With V trimmed by 0 bases and J by 5 bases, 14 bases remained unmatched. This CDR3 has 18 residues. CDR3 sequence (DNA): TGTGCCAGCAGCCAAGATCTGGGGCGGGGACTAGGGGGGGAGACCCAGTACTTC. Translation: CASSQDLGRGLGGETQYF.

The J gene is TRBJ1-3, the V gene TRBV3-1 (or the pseudogene TRBV3-2); D not resolved. Germline lookup yields CDR1 LGHDT and CDR2 YNNKEL (reference sequence). The V and J ends lost 1 base and 3 bases respectively, with 13 bases between them. The CDR3 is made up of 16 amino acids. The CDR3 protein is CASSQALFWSGNTIYF. The DNA of the CDR3 is TGTGCCAGCAGCCAAGCCCTCTTTTGGAGTGGAAACACCATATATTTT.

This clone was detected only once. The V and J genes are TRBV4-2 and TRBJ2-7; possible D gene TRBD1, 8 bases. Germline CDR1 is LGHNA and CDR2 is YNFKEQ. V shed 0 bases and J shed 2 bases, with 23 bases lying between them. The CDR3 is 19 amino acids. The CDR3 nucleotides read TGTGCCAGCAGCCAAGATGGACAGGGAACCCCCAGCGGGGCCTACGAGCAGTACTTC. Its protein is CASSQDGQGTPSGAYEQYF.

V and J are TRBV29-1 and TRBJ2-5, with D possibly being TRBD2 (5 bases). Germline CDR1 and CDR2: SQVTM and ANQGSEA. The CDR3 is 12 residues long. Trimming stripped 4 bases from V and 5 bases from J, with 11 bases between. CDR3 sequence: CSVGEFLETQYF. The CDR3 nucleotides are TGCAGCGTTGGGGAGTTTCTTGAGACCCAGTACTTC. The whole variable domain, remainder taken from reference TRBV29-1 and TRBJ2-5, is SAVISQKPSRDICQRGTSLTIQCQVDSQVTMMFWYRQQPGQSLTLIATANQGSEATYESGFVIDKFPISRPNLTFSTLTVSNMSPEDSSIYLCSVGEFLETQYFGPGTRLLVL.

The rearrangement uses TRBV4-3 and TRBJ2-2; D is unclear. This CDR3 has 14 residues. Germline V gene data show CDR1 as LGHNA and CDR2 as YSLEER. Trimming shortened V by 1 base and J by 4 bases, and 7 bases separated the two germline ends. The CDR3 sequence is CASSQGTVTGELFF. The CDR3 coding sequence is TGCGCCAGCAGCCAAGGCACAGTCACCGGGGAGCTGTTTTTT.

The J gene is TRBJ1-5, the V gene TRBV21-1; the table calls TRBD1, which could not be checked here. TRBV21-1 is tagged as a pseudogene. CDR3 size: 14 residues. This CDR3 reads CASSKDRSNQPQHF. The CDR3 DNA reads as TGTGCCAGCAGCAAAGACAGAAGCAATCAGCCCCAGCATTTT.

This chain's CDR3 is CASSPSGNREQFF. CDR3 in DNA: TGTGCCAGCAGCCCGAGCGGGAACAGGGAGCAGTTCTTC. The chain is built from TRBV28 and TRBJ2-1, with 7 bases lining up with TRBD2. Trimming took 6 bases from V and 10 from J; bases not matched to a gene: 9. The CDR3 has 13 amino acids. Germline assignment: CDR1 MDHEN and CDR2 SYDVKM.

Only one count was recorded for this clone. This sequence joins TRBV15 and TRBJ2-5, with 8 bases matching TRBD2. This CDR3 has 18 amino acids. CDR1 LNHNV and CDR2 YYDKDF come from the germline V gene (reference sequence). The V and J ends lost 0 bases and 5 bases, in that order; junction bases with no gene match: 14. The CDR3 loop reads CATSRDRGGAVGVETQYF. DNA for the CDR3: TGTGCCACCAGCAGAGATCGGGGGGGCGCGGTGGGTGTGGAGACCCAGTACTTC. The entire variable domain, with the rest obtained from reference TRBV15 and TRBJ2-5, is as follows: DAMVIQNPRYQVTQFGKPVTLSCSQTLNHNVMYWYQQKSSQAPKLLFHYYDKDFNNEADTPDNFQSRRPNTSFCFLDIRSPGLGDTAMYLCATSRDRGGAVGVETQYFGPGTRLLVL.

This sequence joins TRBV2 and TRBJ2-7, with 9 bases aligning to TRBD2. This CDR3 has 15 amino acids. Trimming cost V 6 bases and J 1 base; bases outside gene matches: 7. Germline V CDR1 and CDR2: SNHLY, FYNNEI. CDR3: CASRETSGLSYEQYF. As DNA, the CDR3 is TGTGCCAGCAGGGAGACTAGCGGCCTTTCCTACGAGCAGTACTTC.

The chain uses TRBV27 and TRBJ2-1; no clear D. The CDR3 covers 13 residues. Deletions cut 0 bases from V and 12 bases from J, with 12 bases between. Germline assignment: CDR1 MNHEY and CDR2 SMNVEV (reference sequence). CDR3: CASSLSPRIVQFF. The CDR3 coding sequence is TGTGCCAGCAGTTTATCCCCTAGGATCGTGCAGTTCTTC.

The chain links TRBV27 to TRBJ2-2; a weak D match, TRBD2 (7 bases). V lost 5 bases and J 6 bases, leaving 13 bases between the germline ends. This CDR3 region has 14 residues. Germline V gene lookup returns CDR1 MNHEY and CDR2 SMNVEV (reference sequence). The CDR3 sequence is CASSIGGGAGELFF. In DNA form, the CDR3 reads TGTGCCAGCAGTATAGGGGGGGGAGCCGGGGAGCTGTTTTTT.

The chain employs TRBV3-1 (or the pseudogene TRBV3-2) and TRBJ2-7; unclear D gene. The CDR3 loop spans 16 amino acids. V lost 1 base, J lost 0 bases, and 13 bases lay in between. Looked up from germline, CDR1 is LGHDT and CDR2 is YNNKEL (reference sequence). CDR3 in amino acids: CASSQVAYGYSYEQYF. The CDR3, as DNA: TGTGCCAGCAGCCAAGTTGCATACGGTTACTCCTACGAGCAGTACTTC.

The chain employs TRBV29-1 and TRBJ2-5; D is possibly TRBD1 (6 bases). Trimming left V 7 bases short and J 4 bases short, with 16 bases between. CDR1 is SQVTM, CDR2 ANQGSEA, per germline. CDR3 length: 13 residues. The CDR3 loop reads CSALGGEGETQYF. For the CDR3, the DNA is TGCAGCGCTCTAGGGGGAGAGGGAGAGACCCAGTACTTC.

This clone has only one observation. The rearrangement links TRBV28 to TRBJ2-7; D ambiguous. In germline, CDR1 is MDHEN, CDR2 SYDVKM. The CDR3 covers 14 residues. The germline V and J ends were trimmed by 2 bases and 2 bases, with 10 bases remaining between them. The CDR3 region has the DNA TGTGCCAGCAGTTTAGGCCACACCACCTACGAGCAGTACTTC. Translated, it gives CASSLGHTTYEQYF.

The rearrangement joins TRBV14 to TRBJ1-5; D is unresolved. Germline values: CDR1 SGHDN, CDR2 FVKESK. V lost 2 bases and J 5 bases, leaving 7 bases between the germline ends. The CDR3 is 13 residues long. The CDR3 here is CASSQRRDQPQHF. As DNA, the CDR3 is TGTGCCAGCAGCCAAAGGAGGGATCAGCCCCAGCATTTT.

The V and J genes are TRBV19 and TRBJ1-5, with 7 positions matching TRBD1. This CDR3 region has 16 residues. CDR1 and CDR2 from the germline V gene are LNHDA and SQIVND (reference sequence). V gave up 9 bases and J gave up 0 bases; unmatched junction bases: 11. CDR3 DNA: TGTGCCAGCACTCTGGGACAGACGTATAGCAATCAGCCCCAGCATTTT. Protein sequence: CASTLGQTYSNQPQHF.

J is TRBJ1-6 and V is TRBV18; 10 nucleotides agree with TRBD1. The CDR3 runs to 18 residues. V was clipped by 5 bases and J by 6 bases; unmatched bases: 13. Germline CDR1 reads KGHSH; CDR2 reads LQKENI. The CDR3 coding sequence is TGTGCCAGCTCATCCCTCGGTGGGACAGGGGTGGTTAATTCACCCCTCCACTTT. Protein sequence: CASSSLGGTGVVNSPLHF.

This clone was picked up one time. V is TRBV15 and J is TRBJ2-7; TRBD1 aligns across 9 bases. J lost 7 bases, V lost 1 base, and 11 bases had no gene match. The germline gives CDR1 LNHNV, CDR2 YYDKDF (reference sequence). This CDR3 has 16 amino acids. For the CDR3, the DNA is TGTGCCACCAGCAGAGTGTTTGGGACAGGGACCGGTGAGCAGTACTTC. Its protein is CATSRVFGTGTGEQYF.

The chain carries TRBV25-1 and TRBJ2-5, with D possibly being TRBD2 (5 bases). This CDR3 region has 15 residues. Per germline, CDR1 MGHDK and CDR2 SYGVNS. Trimming took 5 bases from V and 0 from J, leaving 13 bases between them. In DNA form, the CDR3 reads TGTGCCAGCAGTCAACGGGGATGGTACCAAGAGACCCAGTACTTC. It translates to CASSQRGWYQETQYF.

The chain joins TRBV12-3 or TRBV12-4 to TRBJ1-1, with D possibly TRBD1 on 5 matching bases. V gave up 6 bases and J gave up 0 bases, with 8 bases separating them. The CDR3 length is 13 residues. CDR3: CASRDTVNTEAFF. The CDR3 nucleotides read TGTGCCAGCAGGGACACAGTGAACACTGAAGCTTTCTTT.

This chain links TRBV19 with TRBJ2-1, with D perhaps TRBD2 (5 bases). This CDR3 has 14 amino acids. Germline loops: CDR1 LNHDA, CDR2 SQIVND (reference sequence). Trimming shortened V by 1 base and J by 3 bases, and 7 bases separated the two germline ends. In nucleotides, the CDR3 is TGTGCCAGTAGTATAGGCGGACTCTACAATGAGCAGTTCTTC. Translated: CASSIGGLYNEQFF.